These 14 T cell receptor beta chains originate from one sample sequenced in a study of cytomegalovirus exposure and HLA in healthy donors. The repertoire was sequenced with immunoSEQ multiplex PCR; TCRdb's copy has only in-frame clones and lacks some. The table lists around 300,000 clones, about nine tenths of them singletons. The sequenced sample consisted of PBMCs. The receptors were gathered from a woman aged 30 to 39 in good health and CMV-seropositive.

The CDR3 nucleotides are TGCAGCGTTGATGGGAGACGGTACAATGAGCAGTTCTTC. It translates to CSVDGRRYNEQFF. The chain joins TRBV29-1 to TRBJ2-1; a weak D match, TRBD2 (5 bases). Deletions cut 3 bases from V and 4 bases from J, with 10 bases between. Per the germline V gene, CDR1 is SQVTM and CDR2 is ANQGSEA. This CDR3 is 13 amino acids long.

This rearrangement joins TRBV27 to TRBJ1-1; tentative D call: TRBD1 (5 bases). The CDR3 is 15 residues long. Trimming left V 6 bases short and J 5 bases short, with 19 bases between. Germline V lookup: CDR1 MNHEY, CDR2 SMNVEV (reference sequence). This CDR3 is CASRITGGAQTEAFF. CDR3 in DNA: TGTGCCAGCAGGATAACTGGAGGGGCACAGACTGAAGCTTTCTTT.

The chain links TRBV25-1 to TRBJ2-7; no firm D call. Germline CDR1 and CDR2: MGHDK and SYGVNS. With 1 base removed from V and 6 bases from J, the gap between germline ends came to 10 bases. The CDR3 contains 13 residues. The CDR3 spells CASSELGSLEQYF. DNA of the CDR3: TGTGCCAGCAGTGAATTGGGTAGTCTCGAGCAGTACTTC.

The V call is TRBV7-6, the J call TRBJ2-2; perhaps TRBD1 as D (5 bases). Trimming stripped 1 base from V and 7 bases from J, with 10 bases between. The CDR3 consists of 14 residues. The germline CDR1 and CDR2 sequences are SGHVS and FNYEAQ. CDR3 residues: CASSLGADSGELFF. CDR3 bases: TGTGCCAGCAGCTTAGGGGCCGACAGCGGGGAGCTGTTTTTT.

The genes are TRBV7-3 and TRBJ2-3; the D is unclear. Looked up from germline, CDR1 is SGHTA and CDR2 is FQGTGA. Trimming left V 2 bases short and J 2 bases short, with 11 bases between. The length of the CDR3 is 15 residues. The CDR3 here is CASSLWAEATDTQYF. In DNA form, the CDR3 reads TGTGCCAGCAGCTTATGGGCAGAAGCCACAGATACGCAGTATTTT.

This clone was detected only once. The rearrangement uses TRBV6-5 and TRBJ2-5; D remains unclear. The CDR3 covers 11 residues. Germline-derived CDR1 and CDR2 are MNHEY and SVGAGI. V lost 8 bases and J lost 2, with 6 bases in between. Written as DNA, the CDR3 is TGTGCCAGCCGGCAGCAAGAGACCCAGTACTTC. It translates to CASRQQETQYF.

The V gene is TRBV28, the J gene TRBJ2-1, with 8 bases identical to TRBD2. J was trimmed by 0 bases and V by 5 bases; bases with no gene match: 12. Germline loops: CDR1 MDHEN, CDR2 SYDVKM. The CDR3 length is 18 residues. The CDR3 bases are TGTGCCAGCAGTCCACTTCCGACTAGCGAGCTCTCCTACAATGAGCAGTTCTTC. Its translation is CASSPLPTSELSYNEQFF.

V and J are TRBV4-3 and TRBJ1-5; D remains unclear. The CDR3 extends over 14 amino acids. The V and J ends lost 2 bases and 4 bases respectively, with 9 bases between them. Germline V gives CDR1 LGHNA, CDR2 YSLEER. This CDR3 is CASSQIRGNQPQHF. DNA of the CDR3: TGCGCCAGCAGCCAAATCCGAGGGAATCAGCCCCAGCATTTT.

This CDR3 is CASSSPAADNEQFF. The DNA of the CDR3 is TGTGCCAGCAGTTCCCCAGCGGCGGACAATGAGCAGTTCTTC. The chain joins TRBV27 to TRBJ2-1, with a possible D match to TRBD2 (5 bases). The CDR3 covers 14 residues. Germline V gives CDR1 MNHEY, CDR2 SMNVEV (reference sequence). Trimming left V 4 bases short and J 5 bases short, with 12 bases between.

CDR3 sequence reads: CASSFFQGETQYF. Here the CDR3 DNA reads TGTGCCAGCAGCTTTTTTCAGGGAGAGACCCAGTACTTC. The V call is TRBV5-6, the J call TRBJ2-5; D perhaps matches TRBD1 (5 bases). V was pared by 2 bases and J by 4 bases, with 9 bases between. The length of the CDR3 is 13 residues. CDR1 and CDR2 (germline): SGHDT, YYEEEE.

V usage is TRBV5-4 and J usage is TRBJ1-1; D is unclear. V lost 2 bases and J lost 1, with 6 bases in between. The CDR3 consists of 13 residues. Germline assignment: CDR1 SGHNT and CDR2 YYREEE (reference sequence). The CDR3 region is CASSFRQNTEAFF. CDR3 nucleotides: TGTGCCAGCAGCTTTAGACAGAACACTGAAGCTTTCTTT. Combining the CDR3 with reference TRBV5-4 and TRBJ1-1 gives the whole variable domain ETGVTQSPTHLIKTRGQQVTLRCSSQSGHNTVSWYQQALGQGPQFIFQYYREEENGRGNFPPRFSGLQFPNYSSELNVNALELDDSALYLCASSFRQNTEAFFGQGTRLTVV.

The chain has TRBV5-4 and TRBJ1-5; TRBD1 might be the D (5 bases). The CDR3 runs to 14 residues. The germline V gene encodes CDR1 SGHNT and CDR2 YYREEE (reference sequence). V shed 0 bases and J shed 5 bases, with 9 bases lying between them. CDR3 protein: CASSLAGMDQPQHF. CDR3 sequence (DNA): TGTGCCAGCAGCTTGGCAGGGATGGATCAGCCCCAGCATTTT.

In DNA, the CDR3 is TGTGCCAGCAGTGATTACACAGATACGCAGTATTTT. It is translated as CASSDYTDTQYF. The chain has TRBV6-4 and TRBJ2-3, with unresolved D. Germline-derived CDR1 and CDR2 are MRHNA and SNTAGT. The ends were cut back, 3 bases at V and 2 bases at J, with 3 bases in the middle. CDR3 size: 12 residues.

The J gene is TRBJ1-1, the V gene TRBV6-5; maybe TRBD1 (6 bases). The V gene's germline CDR1 is MNHEY and CDR2 SVGAGI. The CDR3 sequence is 14 residues long. Trimming pared 6 bases from V and 2 bases from J, leaving 13 bases between. CDR3 in DNA: TGTGCCAGCAGACAACAGGGCACCAACACTGAAGCTTTCTTT. The encoded protein is CASRQQGTNTEAFF.